These 29 T cell receptor beta chains were sequenced from one sample in a study of blood T cell repertoires in COVID-19. Using immunoSEQ multiplex PCR, the repertoire was profiled, and TCRdb retains in-frame clones only, with some absent. The sample lists 180,000 or so clones; about 84% were seen once. What was sequenced was PBMCs or T cells enriched from blood (not recorded which). All receptors come from a man aged 35 to 55 with acute COVID-19.

The chain is built from TRBV28 and TRBJ2-1; possibly TRBD1 for D (6 bases). CDR3 length: 15 residues. V was shortened by 8 bases and J by 7 bases, with 21 bases between the two germline ends. Per germline, CDR1 MDHEN and CDR2 SYDVKM. The CDR3 DNA reads as TGTGCCAGCGGACGTCGAGCAGGGGTCGGGAATGAGCAGTTCTTC. Amino acid sequence: CASGRRAGVGNEQFF.

The chain joins TRBV7-2 to TRBJ2-7; TRBD2 matches 11 bases. Trimming removed 5 bases from V and 6 bases from J; junction bases left unmatched: 6. This CDR3 contains 14 residues. Germline CDR1 reads SGHTA; CDR2 reads FQGNSA. DNA of the CDR3: TGTGCCAGCAGCGCCGGGACTAGCGGTGGCGAGCAGTACTTC. As protein: CASSAGTSGGEQYF.

The chain uses TRBV7-3 and TRBJ2-1, with unresolved D. The germline CDR1 and CDR2 sequences are SGHTA and FQGTGA. The CDR3 totals 15 residues. Trimming cost V 5 bases and J 0 bases, with 11 bases left between them. The DNA of the CDR3 is TGTGCCAGCAGCGGGCGCGATAGCTCCTACAATGAGCAGTTCTTC. Translation: CASSGRDSSYNEQFF. The full variable domain, completed using reference TRBV7-3 and TRBJ2-1, is GAGVSQTPSNKVTEKGKYVELRCDPISGHTALYWYRQSLGQGPEFLIYFQGTGAADDSGLPNDRFFAVRPEGSVSTLKIQRTERGDSAVYLCASSGRDSSYNEQFFGPGTRLTVL.

The chain employs TRBV27 and TRBJ2-1; TRBD2 is a possible D gene (5 bases). Germline values: CDR1 MNHEY, CDR2 SMNVEV (reference sequence). V shed 2 bases and J shed 3 bases, with 11 bases lying between them. The CDR3 covers 15 residues. The CDR3 reads CASSLGRLIYNEQFF. The CDR3 DNA reads TGTGCCAGCAGTTTAGGGAGACTAATCTACAATGAGCAGTTCTTC.

The chain carries TRBV28 and TRBJ1-1; no definite D call. V dropped 3 bases and J dropped 7 bases, with 12 bases sitting between them. The CDR3 contains 13 residues. Germline CDR1 is MDHEN and CDR2 is SYDVKM. CDR3 nucleotide sequence: TGTGCCAGCAGTTTGGCGGTTACTGGTGAAGCTTTCTTT. Translated, it gives CASSLAVTGEAFF.

This clone was detected only a few times. The rearrangement links TRBV7-9 to TRBJ1-2; TRBD1 might be the D (5 bases). Germline values: CDR1 SEHNR, CDR2 FQNEAQ (reference sequence). The CDR3 is 14 amino acids. The V and J ends lost 5 bases and 0 bases respectively, with 10 bases between them. CDR3 region: CASSPPGANYGYTF. Here the CDR3 DNA reads TGTGCCAGCAGCCCTCCGGGGGCTAACTATGGCTACACCTTC.

The chain links TRBV7-8 to TRBJ2-3, with D possibly TRBD2 on 6 matching bases. The germline V gene has CDR1 SGHVS and CDR2 FQNEAQ. The length of the CDR3 is 16 residues. Trimming cost V 0 bases and J 5 bases, with 15 bases left between them. The CDR3 DNA is TGTGCCAGCAGCTTAGCGTTGCGGGGTGGGGGAGATACGCAGTATTTT. Translating gives CASSLALRGGGDTQYF.

V usage is TRBV11-2 and J usage is TRBJ2-1, with TRBD1 matching over 9 bases. V lost 6 bases and J lost 6; bases outside the gene matches: 9. Germline CDR1 reads SGHAT; CDR2 reads FQNNGV. The CDR3 is made up of 15 amino acids. CDR3 bases: TGTGCCAGCAGACTGCGGGACAGGGACAGCAATGAGCAGTTCTTC. Translation gives CASRLRDRDSNEQFF.

Here the CDR3 reads CASSQPYLPSSTDTQYF. Here the CDR3 DNA reads TGCGCCAGCAGCCAACCTTACTTACCTTCTAGCACAGATACGCAGTATTTT. V gene TRBV4-1 combines with J gene TRBJ2-3; D not certain. CDR3 length: 17 residues. Germline CDR1 is MGHRA and CDR2 is YSYEKL. V was cut by 2 bases and J by 0 bases, with 15 bases left in between.

This clone was seen just once. The chain recombines TRBV7-9 with TRBJ2-1, with 15 positions matching TRBD2. The germline CDR1 and CDR2 sequences are SEHNR and FQNEAQ (reference sequence). This CDR3 comprises 15 residues. Trimming removed 10 bases from V and 7 bases from J; junction bases left unmatched: 8. This chain's CDR3 is CAIKKGLAGGNEQFF. CDR3 bases: TGTGCCATCAAAAAGGGACTAGCGGGAGGAAATGAGCAGTTCTTC. Combining the CDR3 with reference TRBV7-9 and TRBJ2-1 gives the whole variable domain DTGVSQNPRHKITKRGQNVTFRCDPISEHNRLYWYRQTLGQGPEFLTYFQNEAQLEKSRLLSDRFSAERPKGSFSTLEIQRTEQGDSAMYLCAIKKGLAGGNEQFFGPGTRLTVL.

The chain recombines TRBV7-8 with TRBJ2-7, with a tentative D call TRBD1 (6 bases). V was trimmed by 0 bases and J by 3 bases, leaving 12 bases between them. The CDR3 has 15 residues. Per the germline V gene, CDR1 is SGHVS and CDR2 is FQNEAQ. This CDR3 is CASSLAVGTFYEQYF. CDR3 nucleotides: TGTGCCAGCAGCTTAGCTGTCGGGACATTCTACGAGCAGTACTTC. Using reference TRBV7-8 and TRBJ2-7 for the parts outside the CDR3, the full variable domain is GAGVSQSPRYKVAKRGQDVALRCDPISGHVSLFWYQQALGQGPEFLTYFQNEAQLDKSGLPSDRFFAERPEGSVSTLKIQRTQQEDSAVYLCASSLAVGTFYEQYFGPGTRLTVT.

The chain has TRBV10-3 and TRBJ2-7; D uncertain. CDR3 length: 12 amino acids. V was trimmed by 8 bases and J by 0 bases, leaving 8 bases between them. Germline values: CDR1 ENHRY, CDR2 SYGVKD. In DNA form, the CDR3 reads TGTGCCATCTTAAACGGCTCCTACGAGCAGTACTTC. This encodes CAILNGSYEQYF.

DNA of the CDR3: TGTGCCAGCTCACCAGGGGGAGGTGACACTGAAGCTTTCTTT. It translates to CASSPGGGDTEAFF. The chain recombines TRBV18 with TRBJ1-1, with a possible D match to TRBD1 (5 bases). CDR1 KGHSH and CDR2 LQKENI come from the germline V gene. This CDR3 contains 14 residues. Between the trimmed V and J ends, which lost 2 bases and 3 bases, there was a span of 10 bases.

The V gene is TRBV30, the J gene TRBJ2-5; D not certain. Deletions cut 8 bases from V and 3 bases from J, with 28 bases between. The CDR3 has 17 amino acids. Germline CDR1 is GTSNPN and CDR2 is SVGIG (reference sequence). The CDR3 DNA reads TGTGCCCTATCGGGTCCCGGGTCCTATCCCCGCAAAGAGACCCAGTACTTC. Translated, it gives CALSGPGSYPRKETQYF.

This chain connects TRBV27 to TRBJ1-5; D remains ambiguous. Trimming removed 5 bases at V and 0 bases at J, with 14 bases between. CDR3 length: 16 amino acids. Germline-derived CDR1 and CDR2 are MNHEY and SMNVEV (reference sequence). DNA of the CDR3: TGTGCCAGCAGTCCGTCCTCTGACATTAGCAATCAGCCCCAGCATTTT. Amino acids: CASSPSSDISNQPQHF.

The CDR3 DNA reads as TGTGCCAGCGGGGAGACAGGGATCCCAGAGACCCAGTACTTC. Encoded protein: CASGETGIPETQYF. The chain is built from TRBV6-5 and TRBJ2-5; the match to TRBD1 covers 7 bases. CDR1 and CDR2 from the germline V gene are MNHEY and SVGAGI. The CDR3 runs to 14 residues. With V trimmed by 8 bases and J by 4 bases, 10 bases remained unmatched.

The J gene is TRBJ2-3, the V gene TRBV5-6; D perhaps matches TRBD1 (5 bases). CDR1 is SGHDT and CDR2 is YYEEEE in the germline V gene. V lost 1 base and J 0 bases, leaving 18 bases between the germline ends. The CDR3 loop spans 18 amino acids. As DNA, the CDR3 is TGTGCCAGCAGCTTGATTGGCCGCAGGGCAACTAGCACAGATACGCAGTATTTT. Translation gives CASSLIGRRATSTDTQYF.

The chain uses TRBV29-1 and TRBJ2-7, with D perhaps matching TRBD2 (7 bases). The CDR3 covers 14 residues. Germline V gene data show CDR1 as SQVTM and CDR2 as ANQGSEA. V was trimmed by 6 bases and J by 0 bases, leaving 15 bases between them. In DNA, the CDR3 is TGCAGCGTCCTGGGGGGGGCGAGCTCCTACGAGCAGTACTTC. This codes for CSVLGGASSYEQYF.

The chain carries TRBV25-1 and TRBJ1-1; TRBD1 matches at 11 bases. The CDR3 spans 15 residues. Trimming took 8 bases from V and 3 from J; bases not matched to a gene: 8. Germline CDR1 is MGHDK and CDR2 is SYGVNS. CDR3 coding DNA: TGTGCCAGCTTGCCCCGGACAGGGGGCGACACTGAAGCTTTCTTT. This codes for CASLPRTGGDTEAFF.

This chain joins TRBV19 and TRBJ1-1; TRBD1 aligns across 7 bases. The CDR3 has 13 residues. The germline V gene has CDR1 LNHDA and CDR2 SQIVND (reference sequence). Losses at the gene ends were 6 bases for V and 11 bases for J; bases not matched to a gene: 12. The CDR3 here is CASSTGQEKRAFF. The CDR3 DNA is TGTGCCAGTAGCACCGGACAGGAGAAAAGGGCTTTCTTT.

This chain uses TRBV7-9 with TRBJ1-1; 7 nucleotides align to TRBD1. The CDR3 covers 12 residues. The germline gives CDR1 SEHNR, CDR2 FQNEAQ (reference sequence). Losses at the gene ends were 7 bases for V and 11 bases for J; bases not matched to a gene: 10. The chain's CDR3 is CASTTTDREAFF. In DNA form, the CDR3 reads TGTGCCAGCACCACTACCGACAGGGAGGCTTTCTTT. The full variable domain, with the rest looked up from reference TRBV7-9 and TRBJ1-1, is DTGVSQNPRHKITKRGQNVTFRCDPISEHNRLYWYRQTLGQGPEFLTYFQNEAQLEKSRLLSDRFSAERPKGSFSTLEIQRTEQGDSAMYLCASTTTDREAFFGQGTRLTVV.

This clone turned up a few times. The CDR3 nucleotides are TGTGCCAGCAGCTCCCCTCGGGACAGCGCTAACAATGAGCAGTTCTTC. Protein sequence: CASSSPRDSANNEQFF. This sequence joins TRBV7-3 and TRBJ2-1; 7 bases match TRBD1. The CDR3 has 16 residues. Germline assignment: CDR1 SGHTA and CDR2 FQGTGA. V shed 4 bases, J shed 5 bases, and the junction held 11 bases outside the gene matches. Filled out from reference TRBV7-3 and TRBJ2-1, the complete variable domain reads GAGVSQTPSNKVTEKGKYVELRCDPISGHTALYWYRQSLGQGPEFLIYFQGTGAADDSGLPNDRFFAVRPEGSVSTLKIQRTERGDSAVYLCASSSPRDSANNEQFFGPGTRLTVL.

The J gene is TRBJ2-1, the V gene TRBV5-1; TRBD2 might be the D (5 bases). Trimming cost V 7 bases and J 3 bases, with 14 bases left between them. The germline V gene has CDR1 SGHRS and CDR2 YFSETQ. This CDR3 contains 14 residues. CDR3 nucleotides: TGCGCCAGCCCTACCCCAGCGGACTACAATGAGCAGTTCTTC. Its translation: CASPTPADYNEQFF.

J is TRBJ2-1 and V is TRBV5-1; maybe TRBD1 (7 bases). V was clipped by 3 bases and J by 8 bases, with 9 bases between them. Germline CDR1 and CDR2: SGHRS and YFSETQ. The CDR3 length is 12 residues. CDR3 nucleotide sequence: TGCGCCAGCAGCTGGAGGGGGCATGAGCAGTTCTTC. Translating gives CASSWRGHEQFF. Full variable domain (outside the CDR3, taken from reference TRBV5-1 and TRBJ2-1): KAGVTQTPRYLIKTRGQQVTLSCSPISGHRSVSWYQQTPGQGLQFLFEYFSETQRNKGNFPGRFSGRQFSNSRSEMNVSTLELGDSALYLCASSWRGHEQFFGPGTRLTVL.

The V and J genes are TRBV6-5 and TRBJ1-2; tentative D call: TRBD1 (6 bases). Germline V gene lookup returns CDR1 MNHEY and CDR2 SVGAGI. The CDR3 has 13 amino acids. V was pared by 1 base and J by 5 bases, with 8 bases between. The CDR3 reads CASSYWTDYGYTF. CDR3 in DNA: TGTGCCAGCAGTTACTGGACAGATTATGGCTACACCTTC.

This clone was recorded once. The chain links TRBV24-1 to TRBJ2-5; 9 bases line up with TRBD1. V dropped 2 bases and J dropped 0; count of bases not matched to a gene: 6. The CDR3 sequence is 17 residues long. Looked up from germline, CDR1 is KGHDR and CDR2 is SFDVKD. CDR3 bases: TGTGCCACCAGTGATTCTTCCGGGACAGGGCACCAAGAGACCCAGTACTTC. It codes for CATSDSSGTGHQETQYF.

The chain is built from TRBV29-1 and TRBJ1-2; D is uncertain. Germline CDR1 and CDR2: SQVTM and ANQGSEA. The CDR3 loop spans 14 amino acids. Trimming stripped 7 bases from V and 2 bases from J, with 17 bases between. The CDR3 is CSALPFTTNYGYTF. In DNA form, the CDR3 reads TGCAGCGCCCTCCCCTTTACAACCAACTATGGCTACACCTTC. Variable domain in full (rest from reference TRBV29-1 and TRBJ1-2): SAVISQKPSRDICQRGTSLTIQCQVDSQVTMMFWYRQQPGQSLTLIATANQGSEATYESGFVIDKFPISRPNLTFSTLTVSNMSPEDSSIYLCSALPFTTNYGYTFGSGTRLTVV.

The chain joins TRBV9 to TRBJ1-1, with 9 nucleotides matching TRBD1. The CDR3 has 15 residues. The V segment lost 4 bases and the J segment 9 bases; nucleotides outside the gene matches: 13. Looked up from germline, CDR1 is SGDLS and CDR2 is YYNGEE. CDR3 in amino acids: CASSPRPGQGTKAFF. For the CDR3, the DNA is TGTGCCAGCAGCCCCCGACCGGGACAGGGAACAAAAGCTTTCTTT.

The chain has TRBV19 and TRBJ1-2, with TRBD1 as a possible D gene (6 bases). CDR1 LNHDA and CDR2 SQIVND come from the germline V gene (reference sequence). V dropped 4 bases and J dropped 4 bases, with 13 bases sitting between them. The CDR3 covers 14 residues. The CDR3 DNA sequence: TGTGCCAGTAGTACCCCGGGGGGCTTCTATGGCTACACCTTC. Protein: CASSTPGGFYGYTF.